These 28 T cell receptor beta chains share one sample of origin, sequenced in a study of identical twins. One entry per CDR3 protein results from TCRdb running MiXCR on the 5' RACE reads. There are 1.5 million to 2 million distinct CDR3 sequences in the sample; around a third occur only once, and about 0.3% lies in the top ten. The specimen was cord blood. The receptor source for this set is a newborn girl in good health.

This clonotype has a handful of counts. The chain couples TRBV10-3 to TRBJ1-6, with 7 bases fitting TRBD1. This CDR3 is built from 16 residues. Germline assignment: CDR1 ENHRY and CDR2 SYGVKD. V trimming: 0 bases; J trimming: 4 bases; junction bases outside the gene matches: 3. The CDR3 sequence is CAISESTGNYNSPLHF. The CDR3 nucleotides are TGTGCCATCAGTGAGTCGACAGGGAATTATAATTCACCCCTCCACTTT.

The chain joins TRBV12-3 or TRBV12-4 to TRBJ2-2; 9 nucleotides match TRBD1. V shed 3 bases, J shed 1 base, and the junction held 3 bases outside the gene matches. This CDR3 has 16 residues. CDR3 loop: CASSFPTGGNTGELFF. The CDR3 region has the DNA TGTGCCAGCAGTTTCCCGACAGGGGGGAACACCGGGGAGCTGTTTTTT.

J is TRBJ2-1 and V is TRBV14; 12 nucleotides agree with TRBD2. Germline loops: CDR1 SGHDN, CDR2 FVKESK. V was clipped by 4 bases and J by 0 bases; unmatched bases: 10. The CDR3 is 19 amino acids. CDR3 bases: TGTGCCAGCAGCCGTACTTCCAAACTAGCGGGAGGCTCCTACAATGAGCAGTTCTTC. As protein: CASSRTSKLAGGSYNEQFF. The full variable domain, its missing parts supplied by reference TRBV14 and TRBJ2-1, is EAGVTQFPSHSVIEKGQTVTLRCDPISGHDNLYWYRRVMGKEIKFLLHFVKESKQDESGMPNNRFLAERTGGTYSTLKVQPAELEDSGVYFCASSRTSKLAGGSYNEQFFGPGTRLTVL.

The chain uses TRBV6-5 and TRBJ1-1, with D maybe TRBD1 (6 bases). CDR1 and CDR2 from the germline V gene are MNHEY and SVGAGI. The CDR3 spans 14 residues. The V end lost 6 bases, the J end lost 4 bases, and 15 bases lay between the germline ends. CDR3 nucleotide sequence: TGTGCCAGCAGATCCCCGGGACAAGGCACTGAAGCTTTCTTT. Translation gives CASRSPGQGTEAFF.

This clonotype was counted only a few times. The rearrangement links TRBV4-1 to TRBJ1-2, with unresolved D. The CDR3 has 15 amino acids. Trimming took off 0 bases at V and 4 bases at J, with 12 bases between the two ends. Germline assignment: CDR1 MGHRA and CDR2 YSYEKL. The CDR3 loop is CASSQDWAGSYGYTF. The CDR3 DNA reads TGCGCCAGCAGCCAAGATTGGGCGGGGTCCTATGGCTACACCTTC.

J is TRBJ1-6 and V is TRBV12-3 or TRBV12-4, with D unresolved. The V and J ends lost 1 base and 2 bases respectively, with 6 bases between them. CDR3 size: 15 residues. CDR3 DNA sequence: TGTGCCAGCAGTTTAGTCACAGCCTATAATTCACCCCTCCACTTT. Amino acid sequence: CASSLVTAYNSPLHF.

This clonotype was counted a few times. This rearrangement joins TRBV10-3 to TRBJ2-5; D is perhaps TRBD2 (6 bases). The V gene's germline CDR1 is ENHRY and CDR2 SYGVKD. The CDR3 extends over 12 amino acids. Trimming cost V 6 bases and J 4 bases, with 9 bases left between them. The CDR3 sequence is CAISGGGETQYF. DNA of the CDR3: TGTGCCATCAGCGGGGGTGGAGAGACCCAGTACTTC.

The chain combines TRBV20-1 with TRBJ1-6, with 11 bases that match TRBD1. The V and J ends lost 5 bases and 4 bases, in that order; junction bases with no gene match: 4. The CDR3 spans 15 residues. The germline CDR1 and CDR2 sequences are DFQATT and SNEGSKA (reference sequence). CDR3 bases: TGCAGTGCTCCGCGGGACAGGGGGTATAATTCACCCCTCCACTTT. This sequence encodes CSAPRDRGYNSPLHF.

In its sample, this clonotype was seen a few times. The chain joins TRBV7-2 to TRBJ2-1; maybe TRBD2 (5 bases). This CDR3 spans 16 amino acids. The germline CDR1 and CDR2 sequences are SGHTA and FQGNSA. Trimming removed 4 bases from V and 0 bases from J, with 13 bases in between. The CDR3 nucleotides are TGTGCCAGCAGCTACCGGGGTTCCAGCTCCTACAATGAGCAGTTCTTC. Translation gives CASSYRGSSSYNEQFF.

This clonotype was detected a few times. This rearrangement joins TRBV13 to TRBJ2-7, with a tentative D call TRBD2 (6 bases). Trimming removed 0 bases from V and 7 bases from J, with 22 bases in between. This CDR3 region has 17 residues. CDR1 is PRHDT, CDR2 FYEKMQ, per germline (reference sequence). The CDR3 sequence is CASSLGWGDDSYNEQYF. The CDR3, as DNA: TGTGCCAGCAGCTTAGGGTGGGGGGACGACAGTTACAATGAGCAGTACTTC.

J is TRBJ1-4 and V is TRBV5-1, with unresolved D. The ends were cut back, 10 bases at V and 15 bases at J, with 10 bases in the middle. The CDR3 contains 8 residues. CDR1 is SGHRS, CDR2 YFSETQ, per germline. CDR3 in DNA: TGCGCCTACCACCCGGTGTTTTTT. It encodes CAYHPVFF. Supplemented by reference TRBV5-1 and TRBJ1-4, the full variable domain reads KAGVTQTPRYLIKTRGQQVTLSCSPISGHRSVSWYQQTPGQGLQFLFEYFSETQRNKGNFPGRFSGRQFSNSRSEMNVSTLELGDSALYLCAYHPVFFGSGTQLSVL.

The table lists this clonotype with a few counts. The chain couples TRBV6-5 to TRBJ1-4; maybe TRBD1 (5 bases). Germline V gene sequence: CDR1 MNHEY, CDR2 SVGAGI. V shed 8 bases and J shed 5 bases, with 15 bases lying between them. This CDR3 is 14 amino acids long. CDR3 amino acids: CASLKWGLNEKLFF. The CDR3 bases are TGTGCCAGCCTCAAATGGGGCCTGAATGAAAAACTGTTTTTT.

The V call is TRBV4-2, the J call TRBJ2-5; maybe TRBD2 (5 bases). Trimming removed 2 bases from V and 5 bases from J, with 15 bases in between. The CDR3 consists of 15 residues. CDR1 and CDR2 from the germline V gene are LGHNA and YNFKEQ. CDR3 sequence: CASSQNRRGEETQYF. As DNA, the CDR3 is TGTGCCAGCAGCCAAAACCGCCGGGGTGAGGAGACCCAGTACTTC.

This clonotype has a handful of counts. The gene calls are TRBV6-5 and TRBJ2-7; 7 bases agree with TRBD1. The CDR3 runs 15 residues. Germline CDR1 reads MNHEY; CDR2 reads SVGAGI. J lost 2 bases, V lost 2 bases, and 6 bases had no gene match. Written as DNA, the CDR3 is TGTGCCAGCAGTTACGGGGACAGCCCGACCTACGAGCAGTACTTC. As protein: CASSYGDSPTYEQYF.

The CDR3 nucleotides are TGTGCCAGCCCCGGCAGCGGGAGTCCCCCCATCTACAATGAGCAGTTCTTC. Its translation is CASPGSGSPPIYNEQFF. The rearrangement uses TRBV2 and TRBJ2-1; 8 bases agree with TRBD2. The germline V gene encodes CDR1 SNHLY and CDR2 FYNNEI. The CDR3 totals 17 residues. The V gene end was trimmed by 8 bases and the J gene end by 3 bases; junction bases not matched to a gene: 15.

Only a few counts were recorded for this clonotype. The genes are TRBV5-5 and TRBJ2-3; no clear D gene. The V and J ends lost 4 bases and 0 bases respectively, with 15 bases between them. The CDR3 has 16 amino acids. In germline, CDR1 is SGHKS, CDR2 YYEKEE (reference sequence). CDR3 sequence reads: CASSPWAADSTDTQYF. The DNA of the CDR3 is TGTGCCAGCAGCCCGTGGGCAGCTGATAGCACAGATACGCAGTATTTT.

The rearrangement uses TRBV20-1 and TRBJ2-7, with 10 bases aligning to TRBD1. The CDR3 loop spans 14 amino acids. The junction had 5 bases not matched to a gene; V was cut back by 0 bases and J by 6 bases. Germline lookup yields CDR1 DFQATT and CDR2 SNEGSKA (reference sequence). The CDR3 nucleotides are TGCAGTGCTAGAGATTCGGGGACAGGGGTCGAGCAGTACTTC. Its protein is CSARDSGTGVEQYF.

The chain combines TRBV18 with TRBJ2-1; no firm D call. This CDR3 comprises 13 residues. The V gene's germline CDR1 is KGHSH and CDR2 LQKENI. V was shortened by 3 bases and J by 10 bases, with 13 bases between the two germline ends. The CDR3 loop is CASSPSIENEQFF. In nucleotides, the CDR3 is TGTGCCAGCTCACCTTCGATCGAGAACGAGCAGTTCTTC.

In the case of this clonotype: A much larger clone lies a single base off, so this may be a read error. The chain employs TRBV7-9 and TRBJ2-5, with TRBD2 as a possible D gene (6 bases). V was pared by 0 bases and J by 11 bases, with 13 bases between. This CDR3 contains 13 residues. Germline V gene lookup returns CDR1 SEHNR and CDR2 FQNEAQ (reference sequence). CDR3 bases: TGTGCCAGCAGCTTAGCATTAACTGGGGGGCAGTACTTC. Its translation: CASSLALTGGQYF.

CDR3 nucleotide sequence: TGCAGCGTTGGACAGAGTAATGAAAAACTGTTTTTT. This codes for CSVGQSNEKLFF. The chain employs TRBV29-1 and TRBJ1-4; TRBD1 is a possible D gene (5 bases). The CDR3 has 12 residues. Germline V gene lookup returns CDR1 SQVTM and CDR2 ANQGSEA. V lost 4 bases and J 4 bases, leaving 7 bases between the germline ends.

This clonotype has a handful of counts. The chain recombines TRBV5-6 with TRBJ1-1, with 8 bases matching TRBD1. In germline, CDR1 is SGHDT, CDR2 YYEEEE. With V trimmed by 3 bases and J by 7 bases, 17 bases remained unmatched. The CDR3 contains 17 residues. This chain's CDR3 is CASSSISTGDGVDEAFF. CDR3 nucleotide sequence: TGTGCCAGCAGCTCTATATCGACAGGGGATGGGGTTGATGAAGCTTTCTTT.

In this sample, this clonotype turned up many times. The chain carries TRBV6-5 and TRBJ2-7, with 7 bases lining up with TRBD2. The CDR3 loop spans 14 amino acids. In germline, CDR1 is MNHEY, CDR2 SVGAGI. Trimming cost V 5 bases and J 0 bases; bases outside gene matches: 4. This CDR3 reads CASSLGLNSYEQYF. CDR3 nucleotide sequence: TGTGCCAGCAGTCTGGGACTAAACTCCTACGAGCAGTACTTC.

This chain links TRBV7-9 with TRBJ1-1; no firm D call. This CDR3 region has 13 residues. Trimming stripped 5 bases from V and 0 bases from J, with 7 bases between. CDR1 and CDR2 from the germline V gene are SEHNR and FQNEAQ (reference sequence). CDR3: CASSLYLNTEAFF. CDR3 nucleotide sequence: TGTGCCAGCAGCCTTTATCTGAACACTGAAGCTTTCTTT.

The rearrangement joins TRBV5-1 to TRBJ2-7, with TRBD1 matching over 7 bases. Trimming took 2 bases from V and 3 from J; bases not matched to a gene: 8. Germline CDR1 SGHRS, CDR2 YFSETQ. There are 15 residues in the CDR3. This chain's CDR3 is CASSFLTGLNYEQYF. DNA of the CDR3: TGCGCCAGCAGCTTCCTGACAGGGTTAAACTACGAGCAGTACTTC.

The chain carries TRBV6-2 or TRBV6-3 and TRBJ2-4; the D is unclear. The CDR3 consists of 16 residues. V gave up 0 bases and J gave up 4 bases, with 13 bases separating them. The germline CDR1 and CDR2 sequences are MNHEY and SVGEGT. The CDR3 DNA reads TGTGCCAGCAGTTACTCGAGACGGAACCCAAAAAACATTCAGTACTTC. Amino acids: CASSYSRRNPKNIQYF.

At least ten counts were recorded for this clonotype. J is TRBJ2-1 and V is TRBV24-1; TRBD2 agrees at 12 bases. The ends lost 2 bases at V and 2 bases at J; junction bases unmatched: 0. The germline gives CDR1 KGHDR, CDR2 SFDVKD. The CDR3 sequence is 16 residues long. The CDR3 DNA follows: TGTGCCACCAGTGATTCTAGCGGGGGGGCCTACAATGAGCAGTTCTTC. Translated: CATSDSSGGAYNEQFF.

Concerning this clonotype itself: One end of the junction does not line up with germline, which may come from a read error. The CDR3 loop reads CASIERRRQGPYNEQYF. CDR3 coding DNA: TGTGCCAGCATTGAACGAAGGCGACAGGGTCCTTACAATGAGCAGTACTTC. The rearrangement uses TRBV2 and TRBJ2-7; the match to TRBD1 covers 7 bases. The CDR3 totals 17 residues. Germline CDR1 reads SNHLY; CDR2 reads FYNNEI. Combining the CDR3 with reference TRBV2 and TRBJ2-7 gives the whole variable domain EPEVTQTPSHQVTQMGQEVILRCVPISNHLYFYWYRQILGQKVEFLVSFYNNEISEKSEIFDDQFSVERPDGSNFTLKIRSTKLEDSAMYFCASIERRRQGPYNEQYFGPGTRLTVT.

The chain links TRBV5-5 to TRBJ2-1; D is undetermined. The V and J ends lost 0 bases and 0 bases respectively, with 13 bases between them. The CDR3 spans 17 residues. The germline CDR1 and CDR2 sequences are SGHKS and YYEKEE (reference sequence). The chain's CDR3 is CASSLVGLPSSYNEQFF. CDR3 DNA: TGTGCCAGCAGCTTGGTTGGGCTGCCGAGCTCCTACAATGAGCAGTTCTTC.